The 14 T cell receptor beta chains given below trace back to one sample, sequenced in a study of beta chain features in type 1 diabetes. For these TCRs, the target antigens are not known. Study-wide findings and caveats: Among all four CD4+ subsets, Type 1 diabetes patients had TCRB CDR3s that were moderately but significantly shorter.

All of the isolated RNA was reverse transcribed, so expressed TCRB transcripts were sequenced. Repertoires were generated with immunoSEQ multiplex PCR, while TCRdb's copy carries only in-frame clones and drops some. The data contain a few hundred thousand clones, roughly 17% of them singletons. Sequencing was performed on naive CD4+ T cells from blood. All receptors derive from a man aged 25 to 45 with type 1 diabetes.

This clone was seen more than once but under ten times. V is TRBV11-1 and J is TRBJ2-6, with 9 bases lining up with TRBD1. The germline V gene has CDR1 SGHAT and CDR2 FQDESV (reference sequence). The length of the CDR3 is 17 residues. V shed 4 bases and J 0 bases; nucleotides not matched to a gene: 4. The CDR3 DNA reads TGTGCCAGCAGCTGGGACAGGGAGAGCTCTGGGGCCAACGTCCTGACTTTC. It specifies CASSWDRESSGANVLTF.

The chain is built from TRBV2 and TRBJ2-3; weak D call: TRBD1 (5 bases). The CDR3 consists of 14 residues. The V gene lost 6 bases and the J gene lost 2 bases, with 12 bases spanning the gap. CDR1 and CDR2 from the germline V gene are SNHLY and FYNNEI. CDR3 nucleotides: TGTGCCAGCAGACCAGGGCCTAACACAGATACGCAGTATTTT. Translation: CASRPGPNTDTQYF.

The V and J genes are TRBV9 and TRBJ2-7; D not certain. Per germline, CDR1 SGDLS and CDR2 YYNGEE. V was trimmed by 1 base and J by 3 bases, leaving 2 bases between them. The CDR3 covers 11 residues. The DNA of the CDR3 is TGTGCCAGCAGCGTATTCTACGAGCAGTACTTC. Its translation: CASSVFYEQYF.

This rearrangement joins TRBV25-1 to TRBJ2-6, with a tentative D call TRBD1 (6 bases). There are 17 residues in the CDR3. Germline V gene sequence: CDR1 MGHDK, CDR2 SYGVNS. V was clipped by 6 bases and J by 1 base, with 16 bases between them. CDR3 loop: CASRPGVGLSGANVLTF. DNA for the CDR3: TGTGCCAGCAGACCAGGGGTCGGACTTTCTGGGGCCAACGTCCTGACTTTC.

In this sample, this clone turned up a few times. The J gene is TRBJ2-3, the V gene TRBV6-5; D is undetermined. This CDR3 has 14 amino acids. V lost 6 bases to trimming and J lost 4 bases, with 14 bases between them. CDR1 and CDR2 from the germline V gene are MNHEY and SVGAGI. Here the CDR3 reads CASSLQGPPDTQYF. CDR3 nucleotide sequence: TGTGCCAGCAGCCTACAAGGGCCCCCAGATACGCAGTATTTT.

This chain connects TRBV29-1 to TRBJ2-3, with D perhaps matching TRBD1 (6 bases). The CDR3 runs to 13 residues. V shed 4 bases and J shed 6 bases, with 14 bases lying between them. Germline V CDR1 and CDR2: SQVTM, ANQGSEA. In nucleotides, the CDR3 is TGCAGCGTTGCGAGGAGGACAGACGATACGCAGTATTTT. Translation gives CSVARRTDDTQYF.

Only a few counts were recorded for this clone. This rearrangement joins TRBV5-6 to TRBJ2-1; 9 bases are shared with TRBD2. CDR3 size: 16 residues. Unmatched junction bases numbered 13, after V lost 4 bases and J lost 8 bases. Per germline, CDR1 SGHDT and CDR2 YYEEEE. CDR3 DNA sequence: TGTGCCAGCAGCCGCATCCGTCTAGCGGGAATGGATGAGCAGTTCTTC. Protein sequence: CASSRIRLAGMDEQFF.

This clone was counted a few times. This chain joins TRBV6-6 and TRBJ2-3; 9 nucleotides align to TRBD2. CDR1 MNHNY and CDR2 SVGAGI come from the germline V gene (reference sequence). CDR3 length equals 16 residues. V lost 4 bases and J lost 1; bases outside the gene matches: 6. The CDR3 DNA reads TGTGCCAGCAGTTCCCGTCGGACTAGCGGCACAGATACGCAGTATTTT. It yields the protein CASSSRRTSGTDTQYF.

The chain uses TRBV9 and TRBJ2-2, with 8 bases lining up with TRBD1. V shed 3 bases, J shed 6 bases, and the junction held 1 base outside the gene matches. The CDR3 has 13 amino acids. The V gene's germline CDR1 is SGDLS and CDR2 YYNGEE. CDR3 residues: CASSGTGPGELFF. For the CDR3, the DNA is TGTGCCAGCAGCGGGACAGGGCCCGGGGAGCTGTTTTTT.

The J gene is TRBJ2-1, the V gene TRBV30; D uncertain. Germline assignment: CDR1 GTSNPN and CDR2 SVGIG (reference sequence). The CDR3 sequence is 14 residues long. Trimming left V 3 bases short and J 9 bases short, with 18 bases between. CDR3 sequence (DNA): TGTGCCTGGAGCCCCATCCCCTCAGGCAGTGAGCAGTTCTTC. Translating gives CAWSPIPSGSEQFF. Looking up the rest from reference TRBV30 and TRBJ2-1 gives the full variable domain: SQTIHQWPATLVQPVGSPLSLECTVEGTSNPNLYWYRQAAGRGLQLLFYSVGIGQISSEVPQNLSASRPQDRQFILSSKKLLLSDSGFYLCAWSPIPSGSEQFFGPGTRLTVL.

This clone has just a few counts. This rearrangement joins TRBV7-9 to TRBJ2-3; TRBD1 might be the D (6 bases). From germline, CDR1 is SEHNR and CDR2 FQNEAQ (reference sequence). CDR3 length: 12 residues. Trimming took 5 bases from V and 7 from J, leaving 10 bases between them. This chain's CDR3 is CASSPGQNTQYF. The CDR3 DNA sequence: TGTGCCAGCAGCCCGGGACAAAATACGCAGTATTTT.

This clone was seen more than once but under ten times. This chain uses TRBV28 with TRBJ2-5, with TRBD1 matching 9 bases. The CDR3 spans 14 residues. V gave up 6 bases and J gave up 2 bases; unmatched junction bases: 4. Germline assignment: CDR1 MDHEN and CDR2 SYDVKM. CDR3 bases: TGTGCCAGCAGCCCCGGGACAGGGCAAGAGACCCAGTACTTC. It translates to CASSPGTGQETQYF.

In its sample, this clone was seen a few times. CDR3 amino acids: CASSLGRNQFF. The CDR3 nucleotides read TGTGCCAGCAGTTTAGGCCGAAATCAGTTCTTC. This rearrangement joins TRBV28 to TRBJ2-1, with unresolved D. V lost 2 bases, J lost 13 bases, and 9 bases lay in between. In germline, CDR1 is MDHEN, CDR2 SYDVKM. This CDR3 comprises 11 residues. The full variable domain, in which reference TRBV28 and TRBJ2-1 provide the parts outside the CDR3, is DVKVTQSSRYLVKRTGEKVFLECVQDMDHENMFWYRQDPGLGLRLIYFSYDVKMKEKGDIPEGYSVSREKKERFSLILESASTNQTSMYLCASSLGRNQFFGPGTRLTVL.

The chain links TRBV7-8 to TRBJ2-1; TRBD2 agrees at 11 bases. The ends lost 5 bases at V and 13 bases at J; junction bases unmatched: 13. Germline V CDR1 and CDR2: SGHVS, FQNEAQ. This CDR3 contains 15 residues. CDR3 sequence: CASSPRTSGPTIQFF. CDR3 DNA: TGTGCCAGCAGCCCTAGGACTAGCGGGCCTACCATACAGTTCTTC.